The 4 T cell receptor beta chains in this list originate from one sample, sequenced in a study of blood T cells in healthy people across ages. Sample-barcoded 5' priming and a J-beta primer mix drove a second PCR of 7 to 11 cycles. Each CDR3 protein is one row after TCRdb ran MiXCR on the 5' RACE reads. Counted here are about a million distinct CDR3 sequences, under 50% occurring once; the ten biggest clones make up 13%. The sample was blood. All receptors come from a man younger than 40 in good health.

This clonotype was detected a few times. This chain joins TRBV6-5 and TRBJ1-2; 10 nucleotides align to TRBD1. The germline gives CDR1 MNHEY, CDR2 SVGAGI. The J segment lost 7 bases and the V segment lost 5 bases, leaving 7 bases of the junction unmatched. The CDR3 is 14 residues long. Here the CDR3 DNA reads TGTGCCAGCAGTACGGGACAGGGGTCTTCTGGCTACACCTTC. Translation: CASSTGQGSSGYTF.

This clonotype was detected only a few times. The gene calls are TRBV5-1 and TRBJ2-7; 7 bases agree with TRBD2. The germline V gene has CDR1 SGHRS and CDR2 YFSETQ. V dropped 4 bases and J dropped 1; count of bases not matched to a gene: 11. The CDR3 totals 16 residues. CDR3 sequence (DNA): TGCGCCAGCAGCGTTAACGGACGGGAGGTATCCTACGAGCAGTACTTC. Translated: CASSVNGREVSYEQYF.

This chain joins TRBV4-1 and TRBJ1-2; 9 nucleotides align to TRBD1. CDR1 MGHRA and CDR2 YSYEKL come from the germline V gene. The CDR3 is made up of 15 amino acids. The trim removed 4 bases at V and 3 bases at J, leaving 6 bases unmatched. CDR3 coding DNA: TGCGCCAGCAGCCGAGACAGGGGGTGGGACTATGGCTACACCTTC. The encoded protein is CASSRDRGWDYGYTF.

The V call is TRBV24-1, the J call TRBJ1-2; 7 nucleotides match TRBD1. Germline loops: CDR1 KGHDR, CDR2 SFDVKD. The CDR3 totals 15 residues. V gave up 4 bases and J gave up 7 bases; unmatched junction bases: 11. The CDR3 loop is CATSDRNRGRGGYTF. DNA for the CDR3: TGTGCCACCAGTGACCGTAACAGGGGTAGAGGTGGCTACACCTTC.